The subject of this entry is one TCR beta chain. The germline gene is not matched at one end of the junction; a read error may be the cause. In the authors' workflow: The authors estimated nucleated cell counts from reference gene primer amplification. The table came from immunoSEQ multiplex PCR; TCRdb's copy has only in-frame clones and leaves some out. D and trimming come from the DNA, and the V and J calls and clone size come from that table. The sample holds some 190,000 clones; 76% are singletons and the top ten take around a sixth. This entry belongs to a study of blood T cell repertoires in COVID-19. Study overall: Collection of acute and convalescent COVID-19 samples took place in the United States, Italy and Spain.

The age range of participants was 18 to 89 years, with residence in under 30 US areas. Clinical history as reported by participants underpinned cohort assignment. The CDR3 runs to 15 residues. Germline CDR1 reads SSHAT; CDR2 reads FNYEAQ (reference sequence). The TCR originated in a woman aged 45-65 years with acute COVID-19. The sequenced material came from PBMCs or T cells enriched from blood (not recorded which). J is TRBJ2-5 and V is TRBV7-7; TRBD2 aligns across 10 bases. This CDR3 reads CASSLASGGGETQYF. The CDR3 DNA reads TGTGCTAGCAGCTTGGCTAGCGGGGGTGGAGAGACCCAGTACTTC. The full variable domain, completed using reference TRBV7-7 and TRBJ2-5, is GAGVSQSPRYKVTKRGQDVTLRCDPISSHATLYWYQQALGQGPEFLTYFNYEAQPDKSGLPSDRFSAERPEGSISTLTIQRTEQRDSAMYRCASSLASGGGETQYFGPGTRLLVL.